Described below is a single T cell receptor (beta chain) sequence and its context. Its target is unknown. This likely traces to a read error, being one base from a far larger clone. In building TCR beta libraries, iRepertoire HTBI primers were used together with Arm-PCR of CDR3 regions. TCRdb re-called the multiplex PCR reads through MiXCR, storing one row per CDR3 protein. The table includes 420,000 or so distinct CDR3 sequences, roughly 17% detected once. Indicated time point: newly diagnosed GD, antithyroid drugs for less than 3 months. Researchers made the TCR library from RNA that was extracted from PBMCs. The record originates from a study of regulatory T cells in long-lasting Graves disease. The V end lost 5 bases, the J end lost 1 base, and 8 bases lay between the germline ends. The CDR3 loop spans 13 amino acids. CDR1 and CDR2 from the germline V gene are SEHNR and FQNEAQ (reference sequence).

Study findings and constraints: Among persistent patients, a larger number of public clonotypes were shared (2,741) than among newly diagnosed patients (about 950). Lower TCR diversity characterized persistent Graves' patients relative to newly diagnosed patients.

Another study also made use of these data, one on T cells in Graves' hyperthyroidism and ophthalmopathy.

The sequences come from peripheral blood mononuclear cells (PBMCs), collected at new diagnosis, from a patient treated with antithyroid drugs. The clonotype was recovered from a young woman with Graves disease. This sequence joins TRBV7-9 and TRBJ1-1; no clear D. Here the CDR3 DNA reads TGTGCCAGCAGCCAAGTGAAGAACACTGAAGCTTTCTTT. Residues: CASSQVKNTEAFF.